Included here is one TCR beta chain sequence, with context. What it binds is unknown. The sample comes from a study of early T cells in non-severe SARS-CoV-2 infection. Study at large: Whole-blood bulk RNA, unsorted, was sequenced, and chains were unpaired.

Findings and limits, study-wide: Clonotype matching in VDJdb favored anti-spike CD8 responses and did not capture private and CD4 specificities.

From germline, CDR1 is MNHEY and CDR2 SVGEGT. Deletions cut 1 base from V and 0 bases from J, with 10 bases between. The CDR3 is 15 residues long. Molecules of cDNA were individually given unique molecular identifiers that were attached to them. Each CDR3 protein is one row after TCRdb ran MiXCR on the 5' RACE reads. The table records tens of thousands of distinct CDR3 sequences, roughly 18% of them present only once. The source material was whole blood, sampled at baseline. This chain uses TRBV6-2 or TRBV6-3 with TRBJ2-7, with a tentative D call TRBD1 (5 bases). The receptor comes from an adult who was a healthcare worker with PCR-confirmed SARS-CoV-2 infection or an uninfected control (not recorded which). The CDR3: CASSYLQGFSYEQYF. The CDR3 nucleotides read TGTGCCAGCAGTTACTTGCAGGGTTTCTCCTACGAGCAGTACTTC.